The sequence of this T cell receptor (beta chain) was determined in a study of PD-1 blockade in mismatch repair-deficient tumors. Turning to the study itself: Patients had around 11 mismatch repair-deficient cancer types and were previously treated and progressing.

The repertoire was sequenced with immunoSEQ multiplex PCR; TCRdb's copy has only in-frame clones and lacks some. This table holds tens of thousands of clones, roughly 80% found once. Every patient had mismatch repair deficiency by PCR or immunohistochemistry. The TCR-sequenced patients were three responders to pembrolizumab. V lost 5 bases and J lost 3, with 7 bases in between. The CDR3 totals 13 residues. Germline CDR1 reads SEHNR; CDR2 reads FQNEAQ (reference sequence). On this clone itself: Its antigen is currently unknown.

Study-level points and caveats: Tumor-resident clones, often undetectable pretreatment in blood, expanded then contracted after pembrolizumab.

The receptor was isolated from an adult with mismatch repair-deficient cancer. The gene calls are TRBV7-9 and TRBJ2-2; D unclear. The sample in question was peripheral blood, obtained 12 weeks after starting pembrolizumab. DNA of the CDR3: TGTGCCAGCAGCCCTCAGGACACCGGGGAGCTGTTTTTT. Protein sequence: CASSPQDTGELFF.